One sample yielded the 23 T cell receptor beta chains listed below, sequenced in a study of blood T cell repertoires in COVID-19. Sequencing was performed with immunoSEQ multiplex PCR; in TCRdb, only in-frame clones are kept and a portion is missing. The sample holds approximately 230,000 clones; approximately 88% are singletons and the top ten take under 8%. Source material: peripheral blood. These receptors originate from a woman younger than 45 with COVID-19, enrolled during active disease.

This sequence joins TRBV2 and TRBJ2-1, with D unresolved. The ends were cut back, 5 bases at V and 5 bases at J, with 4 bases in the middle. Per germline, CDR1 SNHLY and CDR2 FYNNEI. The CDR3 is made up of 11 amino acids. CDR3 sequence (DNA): TGTGCCAGCAGTCTCGACAATGAGCAGTTCTTC. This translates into CASSLDNEQFF.

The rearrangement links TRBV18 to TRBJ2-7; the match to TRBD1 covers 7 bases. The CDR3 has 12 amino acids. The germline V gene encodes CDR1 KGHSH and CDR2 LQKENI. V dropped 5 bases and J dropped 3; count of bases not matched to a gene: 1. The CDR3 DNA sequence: TGTGCCAGCTCAGACAGGGACTACGAGCAGTACTTC. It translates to CASSDRDYEQYF.

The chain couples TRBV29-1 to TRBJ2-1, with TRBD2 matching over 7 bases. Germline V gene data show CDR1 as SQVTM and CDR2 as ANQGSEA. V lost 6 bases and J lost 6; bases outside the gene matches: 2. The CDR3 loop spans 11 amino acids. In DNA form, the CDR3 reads TGCAGCGTCAGGGAGGGCAATGAGCAGTTCTTC. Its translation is CSVREGNEQFF.

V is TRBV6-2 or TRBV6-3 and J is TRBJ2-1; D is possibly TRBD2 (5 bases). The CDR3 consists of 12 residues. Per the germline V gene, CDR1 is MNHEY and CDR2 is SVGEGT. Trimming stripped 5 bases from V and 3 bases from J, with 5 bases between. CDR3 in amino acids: CASSRDYNEQFF. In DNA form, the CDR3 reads TGTGCCAGCAGTCGGGACTACAATGAGCAGTTCTTC.

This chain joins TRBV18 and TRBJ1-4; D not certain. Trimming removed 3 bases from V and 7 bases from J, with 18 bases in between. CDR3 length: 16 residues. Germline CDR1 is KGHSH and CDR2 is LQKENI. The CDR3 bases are TGTGCCAGCTCACCGTCTCGGGCCGATCGGGGTGAAAAACTGTTTTTT. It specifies CASSPSRADRGEKLFF.

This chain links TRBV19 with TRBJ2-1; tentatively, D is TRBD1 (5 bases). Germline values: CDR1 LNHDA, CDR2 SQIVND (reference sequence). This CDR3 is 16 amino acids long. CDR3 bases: TGTGCAGTGGGGCAGGCACCCCGGACGGGCCACAATGAGCAGTTCTTC. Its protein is CAVGQAPRTGHNEQFF.

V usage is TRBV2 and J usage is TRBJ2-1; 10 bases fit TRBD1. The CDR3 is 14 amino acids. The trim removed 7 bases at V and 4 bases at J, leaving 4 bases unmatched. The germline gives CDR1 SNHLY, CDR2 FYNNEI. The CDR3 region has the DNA TGTGCCAGCAAAGGGACAGGGGTTTACAATGAGCAGTTCTTC. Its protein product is CASKGTGVYNEQFF.

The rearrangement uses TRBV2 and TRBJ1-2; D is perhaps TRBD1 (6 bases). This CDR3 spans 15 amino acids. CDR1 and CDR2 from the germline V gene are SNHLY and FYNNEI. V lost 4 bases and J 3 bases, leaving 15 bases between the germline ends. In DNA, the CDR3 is TGTGCCAGCAGTGTTATACGGGGGGCGGACTATGGCTACACCTTC. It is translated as CASSVIRGADYGYTF.

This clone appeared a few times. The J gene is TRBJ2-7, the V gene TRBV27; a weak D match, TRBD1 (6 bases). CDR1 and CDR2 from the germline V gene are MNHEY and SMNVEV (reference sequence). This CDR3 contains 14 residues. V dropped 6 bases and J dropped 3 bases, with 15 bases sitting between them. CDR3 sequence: CASSLRGYGYEQYF. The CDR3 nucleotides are TGTGCCAGCAGCTTAAGGGGGTATGGCTACGAGCAGTACTTC.

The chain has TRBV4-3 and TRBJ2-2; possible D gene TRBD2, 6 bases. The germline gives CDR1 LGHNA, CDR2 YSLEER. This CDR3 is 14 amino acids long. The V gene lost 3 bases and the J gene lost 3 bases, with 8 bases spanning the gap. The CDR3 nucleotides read TGCGCCAGCAGCCACGGCGGGGACACCGGGGAGCTGTTTTTT. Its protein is CASSHGGDTGELFF.

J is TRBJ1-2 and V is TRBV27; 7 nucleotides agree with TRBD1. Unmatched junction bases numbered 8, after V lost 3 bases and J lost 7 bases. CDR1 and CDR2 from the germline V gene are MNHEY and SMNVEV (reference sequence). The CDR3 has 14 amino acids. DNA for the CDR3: TGTGCCAGCAGTTTGAGGGGGCGCCTTTTTGGCTACACCTTC. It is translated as CASSLRGRLFGYTF.

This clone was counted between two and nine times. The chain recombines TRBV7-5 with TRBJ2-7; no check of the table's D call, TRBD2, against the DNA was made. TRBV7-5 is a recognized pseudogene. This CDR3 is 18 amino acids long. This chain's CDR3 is CARSPRGVSAGGLNEQYV. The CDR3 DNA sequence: TGTGCCAGAAGCCCCCGAGGGGTGTCAGCGGGAGGTCTGAACGAGCAGTACGTC.

As DNA, the CDR3 is TGTGCCAGCAGCCAGGGACTTGGGGCCTACGAGCAGTACGTC. This translates into CASSQGLGAYEQYV. The chain employs TRBV7-2 and TRBJ2-7; D is perhaps TRBD2 (6 bases). V was cut by 5 bases and J by 2 bases, with 13 bases left in between. The CDR3 extends over 14 amino acids. CDR1 SGHTA and CDR2 FQGNSA come from the germline V gene.

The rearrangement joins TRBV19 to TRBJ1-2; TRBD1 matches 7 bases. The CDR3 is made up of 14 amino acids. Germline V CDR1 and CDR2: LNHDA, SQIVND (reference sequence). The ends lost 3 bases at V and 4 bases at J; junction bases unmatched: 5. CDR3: CASSIPQGGYGYTF. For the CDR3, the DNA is TGTGCCAGTAGTATTCCCCAGGGGGGCTATGGCTACACCTTC.

The CDR3 spells CASSPQGAREYNEQFF. CDR3 sequence (DNA): TGCGCCAGCAGCCCCCAGGGGGCAAGGGAGTACAATGAGCAGTTCTTC. V gene TRBV5-1 combines with J gene TRBJ2-1; 8 bases are shared with TRBD1. V gave up 4 bases and J gave up 4 bases; unmatched junction bases: 10. The CDR3 spans 16 residues. CDR1 is SGHRS, CDR2 YFSETQ, per germline.

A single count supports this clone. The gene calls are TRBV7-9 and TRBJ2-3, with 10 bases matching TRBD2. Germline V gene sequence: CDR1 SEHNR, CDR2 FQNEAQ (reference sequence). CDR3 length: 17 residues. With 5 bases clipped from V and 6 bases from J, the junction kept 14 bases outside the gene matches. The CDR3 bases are TGTGCCAGCAGCACAAGAGGGGCTAGCGGGAGTATGGATACGCAGTATTTT. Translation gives CASSTRGASGSMDTQYF.

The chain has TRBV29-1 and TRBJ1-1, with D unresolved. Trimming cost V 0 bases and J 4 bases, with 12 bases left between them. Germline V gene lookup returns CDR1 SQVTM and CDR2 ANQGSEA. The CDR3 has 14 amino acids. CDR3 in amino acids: CSVEEVSGGTEAFF. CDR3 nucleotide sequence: TGCAGCGTTGAAGAAGTCTCAGGAGGCACTGAAGCTTTCTTT.

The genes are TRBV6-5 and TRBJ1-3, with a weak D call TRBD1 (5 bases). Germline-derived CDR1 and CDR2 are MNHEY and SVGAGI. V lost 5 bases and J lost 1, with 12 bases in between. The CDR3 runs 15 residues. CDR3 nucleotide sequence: TGTGCCAGCAGTAGAGAGACAGATTCTGGAAACACCATATATTTT. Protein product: CASSRETDSGNTIYF.

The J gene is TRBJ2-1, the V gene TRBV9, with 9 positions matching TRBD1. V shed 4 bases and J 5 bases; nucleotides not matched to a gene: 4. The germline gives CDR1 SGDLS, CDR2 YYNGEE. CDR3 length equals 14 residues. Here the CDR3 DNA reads TGTGCCAGCAGCTTACAGGGGGCTAACAATGAGCAGTTCTTC. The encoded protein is CASSLQGANNEQFF.

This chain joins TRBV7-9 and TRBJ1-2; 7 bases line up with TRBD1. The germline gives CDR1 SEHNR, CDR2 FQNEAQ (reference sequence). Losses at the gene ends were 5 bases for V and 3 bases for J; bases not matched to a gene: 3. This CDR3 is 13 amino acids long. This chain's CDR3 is CASSATGHYGYTF. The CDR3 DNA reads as TGTGCCAGCAGCGCGACAGGGCACTATGGCTACACCTTC.

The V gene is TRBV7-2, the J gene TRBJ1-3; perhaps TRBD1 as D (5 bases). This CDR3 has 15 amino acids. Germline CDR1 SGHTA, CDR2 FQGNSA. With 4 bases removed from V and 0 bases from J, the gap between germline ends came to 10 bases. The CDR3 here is CASSSRDSSGNTIYF. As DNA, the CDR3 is TGTGCCAGCAGCTCAAGAGACAGCTCTGGAAACACCATATATTTT.

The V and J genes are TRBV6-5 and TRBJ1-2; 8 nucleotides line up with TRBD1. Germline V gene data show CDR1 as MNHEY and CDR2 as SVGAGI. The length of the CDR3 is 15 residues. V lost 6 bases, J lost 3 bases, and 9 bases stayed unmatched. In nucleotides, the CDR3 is TGTGCCAGCAGGAACCGGGCAGGGGGCCACTATGGCTACACCTTC. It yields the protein CASRNRAGGHYGYTF.

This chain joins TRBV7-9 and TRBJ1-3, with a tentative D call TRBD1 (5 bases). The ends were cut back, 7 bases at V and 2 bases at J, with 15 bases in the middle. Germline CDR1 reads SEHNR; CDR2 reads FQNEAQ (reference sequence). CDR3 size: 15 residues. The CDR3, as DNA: TGTGCCAGCACCTCCAGGGATCGGGCTGGAAACACCATATATTTT. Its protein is CASTSRDRAGNTIYF.